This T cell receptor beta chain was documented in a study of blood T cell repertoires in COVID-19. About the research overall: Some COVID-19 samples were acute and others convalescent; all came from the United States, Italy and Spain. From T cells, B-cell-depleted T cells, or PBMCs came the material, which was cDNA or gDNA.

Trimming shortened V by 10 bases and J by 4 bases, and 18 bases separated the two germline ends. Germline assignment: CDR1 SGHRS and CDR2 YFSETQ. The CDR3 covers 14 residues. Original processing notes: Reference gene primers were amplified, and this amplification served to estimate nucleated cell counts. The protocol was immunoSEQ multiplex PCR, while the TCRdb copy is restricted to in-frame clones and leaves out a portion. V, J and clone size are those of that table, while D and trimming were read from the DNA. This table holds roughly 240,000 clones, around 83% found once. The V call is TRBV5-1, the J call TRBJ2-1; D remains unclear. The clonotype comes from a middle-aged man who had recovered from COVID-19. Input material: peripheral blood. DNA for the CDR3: TGCGCCTCCAACCGGCTAGGAGATTACAATGAGCAGTTCTTC. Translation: CASNRLGDYNEQFF.